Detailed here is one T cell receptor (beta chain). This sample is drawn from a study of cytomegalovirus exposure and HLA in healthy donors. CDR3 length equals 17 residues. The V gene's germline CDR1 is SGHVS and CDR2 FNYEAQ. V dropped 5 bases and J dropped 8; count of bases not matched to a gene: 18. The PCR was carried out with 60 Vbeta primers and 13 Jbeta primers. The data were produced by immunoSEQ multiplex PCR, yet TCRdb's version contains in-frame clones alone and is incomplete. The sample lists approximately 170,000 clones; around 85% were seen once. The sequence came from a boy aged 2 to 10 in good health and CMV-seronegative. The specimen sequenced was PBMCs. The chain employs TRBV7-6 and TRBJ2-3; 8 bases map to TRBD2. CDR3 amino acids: CASSPGPGERGQATQYF. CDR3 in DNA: TGTGCCAGCAGCCCTGGACCGGGGGAGCGGGGGCAGGCTACGCAGTATTTT.